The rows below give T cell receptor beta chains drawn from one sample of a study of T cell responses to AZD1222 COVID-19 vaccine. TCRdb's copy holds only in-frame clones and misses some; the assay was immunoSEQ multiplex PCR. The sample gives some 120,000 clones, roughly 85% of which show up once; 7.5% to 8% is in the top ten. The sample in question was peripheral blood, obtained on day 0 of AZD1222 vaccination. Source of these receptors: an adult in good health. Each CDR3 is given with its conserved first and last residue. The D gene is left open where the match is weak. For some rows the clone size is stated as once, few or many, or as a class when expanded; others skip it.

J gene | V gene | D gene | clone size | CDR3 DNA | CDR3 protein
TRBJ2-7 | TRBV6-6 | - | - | TGTGCCAGCAGTTTCCAAAGCTCCTACGAGCAGTACTTC | CASSFQSSYEQYF
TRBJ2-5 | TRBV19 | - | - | TGTGCCAGTAGTATAGTGGGTCAAGAGACCCAGTACTTC | CASSIVGQETQYF
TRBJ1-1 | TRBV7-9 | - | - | TGTGCCAGCAGCCTAAAGACAGAGGGTGGAACTGAAGCTTTCTTT | CASSLKTEGGTEAFF
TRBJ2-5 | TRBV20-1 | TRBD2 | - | TGCAGTGCTAGTCCTAGCGGGAGAGCGGTAGAGACCCAGTACTTC | CSASPSGRAVETQYF
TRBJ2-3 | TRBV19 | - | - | TGTGCCAGTAGTACGACGGACAGCACAGATACGCAGTATTTT | CASSTTDSTDTQYF
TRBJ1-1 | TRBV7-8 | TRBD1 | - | TGTGCCAGCAGCTTGGGACAGGGTGTTTACACTGAAGCTTTCTTT | CASSLGQGVYTEAFF
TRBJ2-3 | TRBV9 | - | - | TGTGCCAGCAGCGAAACGGCAGGGGTTAGCACAGATACGCAGTATTTT | CASSETAGVSTDTQYF
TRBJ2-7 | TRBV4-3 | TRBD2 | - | TGCGCCAGCAGCCGAGTTAGCGGGGGGTACTACGAGCAGTACTTC | CASSRVSGGYYEQYF
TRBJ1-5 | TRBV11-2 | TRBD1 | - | TGTGCCAGCAGCCAGGGACAGGGGCCGCTTCAGCCCCAGCATTTT | CASSQGQGPLQPQHF
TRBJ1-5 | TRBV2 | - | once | TGTGCCAGCAGTGAAAGACAGCTTAATCAGCCCCAGCATTTT | CASSERQLNQPQHF
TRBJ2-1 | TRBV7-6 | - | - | TGTGCCAGCAGCTTAGGCCAAAACAATGAGCAGTTCTTC | CASSLGQNNEQFF
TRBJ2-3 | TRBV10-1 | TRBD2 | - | TGCGCCAGCAGTGTTCTAGCGGGAGACACAGATACGCAGTATTTT | CASSVLAGDTDTQYF
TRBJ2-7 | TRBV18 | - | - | TGTGCCAGCTCTCCCAGGGAGTCCTACGAGCAGTACTTC | CASSPRESYEQYF
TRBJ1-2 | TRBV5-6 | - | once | TGTGCCAGCAGCTTTAAATTCGGAGGGTCTAATGGCTACACCTTC | CASSFKFGGSNGYTF
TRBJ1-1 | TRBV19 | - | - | TGTGCCAGTAGACAAGGGGGTCTGTCAGGGGCCACTGAAGCTTTCTTT | CASRQGGLSGATEAFF
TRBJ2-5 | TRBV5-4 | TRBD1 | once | TGTGCCAGCAGCTTGGTGGCAGGGGGTCGGGAGACCCAGTACTTC | CASSLVAGGRETQYF
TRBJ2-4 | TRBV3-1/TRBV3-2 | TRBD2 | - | TGTGCCAGCAGCCAAGAGTTAGCGGGGCTCGGGAGCATTCAGTACTTC | CASSQELAGLGSIQYF
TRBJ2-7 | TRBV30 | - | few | TGTGCCTGGAGTGCGGACAACCGGTCCGAGCAGTACTTC | CAWSADNRSEQYF
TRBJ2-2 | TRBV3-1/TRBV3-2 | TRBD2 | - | TGTGCCAATAAAGACTCGACTAGCGGCAATGCAACCGGGGAGCTGTTTTTT | CANKDSTSGNATGELFF
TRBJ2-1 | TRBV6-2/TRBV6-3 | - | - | TGTGCCAGCAGTACGGACACCTACAATGAGCAGTTCTTC | CASSTDTYNEQFF
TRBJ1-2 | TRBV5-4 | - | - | TGTGCCAGCAGCTTCAAGTCAAGCGGACAGATCTATGGCTACACCTTC | CASSFKSSGQIYGYTF